The T cell receptor beta chain described here comes from a study of T cell repertoires in cytomegalovirus infection. This clonotype came up many times. Each CDR3 protein gets one entry after TCRdb re-called the reads with MiXCR. The table records fewer than 350,000 distinct CDR3 sequences, roughly 15% of them present only once. Germline V gene sequence: CDR1 LNHDA, CDR2 SQIVND (reference sequence). With 7 bases clipped from V and 5 bases from J, the junction kept 11 bases outside the gene matches. The CDR3 sequence is 15 residues long. The sequence was obtained from a human donor in good health (CMV status not recorded). Some clones in this sample may be carry-over from other donors' samples. The specimen was PBMCs. The gene calls are TRBV19 and TRBJ1-2; TRBD1 agrees at 9 bases. This chain's CDR3 is CASTRTGVLIYGYTF. The CDR3 bases are TGTGCCAGTACGCGGACAGGGGTCCTCATATATGGCTACACCTTC.